This T cell receptor beta chain appears in the sequencing data of a study of monozygotic twins with inflammatory bowel disease. About this clonotype: What it recognizes is unknown.

The CDR3 length is 13 residues. Germline CDR1 is KGHSH and CDR2 is LQKENI. It was around 3,500 ng of total RNA that each TCR library used. UMIs that had a 6-nucleotide sample barcode were put in using template switching. TCRdb re-called the 5' RACE reads; one entry per CDR3 protein, DNA not given. The sample has roughly 330,000 distinct CDR3 sequences. Study-level points and caveats: Patients with IBD had less TCRbeta diversity (inverse Simpson) than their healthy co-twins.

Whole blood that had not undergone T cell sorting provided the isolated total RNA. This sequence joins TRBV18 and TRBJ2-1. The sequenced material came from blood. This receptor was obtained from a human donor with ulcerative colitis or Crohn's disease, or a healthy co-twin of an affected twin (not recorded which). Here the CDR3 reads CASSFTEYNEQFF.